A single sample is the source of the 27 T cell receptor beta chains below, sequenced in a study of blood T cell repertoires in COVID-19. Libraries were prepared by immunoSEQ multiplex PCR; TCRdb keeps only in-frame clonotypes and omits some of them. The table has approximately 220,000 clones, approximately 87% seen once. The sample consisted of peripheral blood. The receptors stem from a man between 60 and 70 years old who had recovered from COVID-19.

This chain's CDR3 is CASSPGIGWGTQYF. CDR3 bases: TGTGCCAGTAGTCCGGGGATAGGATGGGGGACCCAGTACTTC. The gene calls are TRBV19 and TRBJ2-5; maybe TRBD2 (5 bases). The length of the CDR3 is 14 residues. V was clipped by 5 bases and J by 7 bases, with 17 bases between them. CDR1 and CDR2 (germline): LNHDA, SQIVND (reference sequence).

The V call is TRBV5-1, the J call TRBJ1-4, with D uncertain. Trimming left V 2 bases short and J 0 bases short, with 14 bases between. The CDR3 totals 17 residues. CDR1 is SGHRS and CDR2 is YFSETQ in the germline V gene. The chain's CDR3 is CASSLWQPTATNEKLFF. Written as DNA, the CDR3 is TGCGCCAGCAGCTTATGGCAGCCAACAGCAACTAATGAAAAACTGTTTTTT.

This sequence joins TRBV3-1 (or the pseudogene TRBV3-2) and TRBJ2-3; 8 bases are a match to TRBD1. This CDR3 contains 15 residues. V shed 11 bases and J 3 bases; nucleotides not matched to a gene: 13. Germline V lookup: CDR1 LGHDT, CDR2 YNNKEL (reference sequence). The CDR3 reads CASLGAHRGTDTQYF. The CDR3, as DNA: TGTGCCTCTCTCGGGGCCCACAGGGGGACAGATACGCAGTATTTT.

The V call is TRBV19, the J call TRBJ1-2; D is perhaps TRBD1 (5 bases). From germline, CDR1 is LNHDA and CDR2 SQIVND (reference sequence). The V end lost 0 bases, the J end lost 2 bases, and 13 bases lay between the germline ends. The CDR3 is made up of 16 amino acids. The chain's CDR3 is CASSIDLSAGNYGYTF. The CDR3 region has the DNA TGTGCCAGTAGTATAGATCTATCGGCAGGGAACTATGGCTACACCTTC.

The genes are TRBV5-6 and TRBJ1-6; D possibly corresponds to TRBD1 (6 bases). Per germline, CDR1 SGHDT and CDR2 YYEEEE. The CDR3 totals 14 residues. The ends were cut back, 5 bases at V and 10 bases at J, with 16 bases in the middle. CDR3 nucleotides: TGTGCCAGCAGGCGAGGGGGGGCTGGGTCACCCCTCCACTTT. Translated, it gives CASRRGGAGSPLHF.

The chain joins TRBV5-4 to TRBJ2-7, with D perhaps TRBD2 (7 bases). Germline V CDR1 and CDR2: SGHNT, YYREEE (reference sequence). This CDR3 contains 17 residues. V lost 1 base to trimming and J lost 5 bases, with 22 bases between them. The CDR3 is CASSLRWGGQAENEQYF. DNA of the CDR3: TGTGCCAGCAGCTTGAGATGGGGGGGCCAGGCTGAAAACGAGCAGTACTTC. The whole variable domain, remainder taken from reference TRBV5-4 and TRBJ2-7, is ETGVTQSPTHLIKTRGQQVTLRCSSQSGHNTVSWYQQALGQGPQFIFQYYREEENGRGNFPPRFSGLQFPNYSSELNVNALELDDSALYLCASSLRWGGQAENEQYFGPGTRLTVT.

The genes are TRBV2 and TRBJ2-5, with D unclear. V dropped 2 bases and J dropped 7 bases, with 11 bases sitting between them. This CDR3 is built from 13 residues. The germline gives CDR1 SNHLY, CDR2 FYNNEI. The CDR3 bases are TGTGCCAGCAGTGAAACGGAAAGAGGGACCCAGTACTTC. Translation: CASSETERGTQYF.

The CDR3 nucleotides read TGTGCCAGCAGCCCTGGGACGGGAGCGGGAGGAGCAGATACGCAGTATTTT. This sequence encodes CASSPGTGAGGADTQYF. The chain has TRBV7-9 and TRBJ2-3; 9 bases are shared with TRBD2. Germline assignment: CDR1 SEHNR and CDR2 FQNEAQ (reference sequence). The CDR3 loop spans 17 amino acids. J lost 4 bases, V lost 5 bases, and 13 bases had no gene match.

The V gene is TRBV12-3 or TRBV12-4, the J gene TRBJ1-1, with 8 nucleotides matching TRBD1. V shed 6 bases, J shed 4 bases, and the junction held 1 base outside the gene matches. This CDR3 comprises 12 residues. The CDR3 DNA follows: TGTGCCAGCAGCAGGGGGCTCACTGAAGCTTTCTTT. Translated, it gives CASSRGLTEAFF.

The chain couples TRBV7-2 to TRBJ2-4; D is perhaps TRBD1 (5 bases). This CDR3 region has 14 residues. The V gene's germline CDR1 is SGHTA and CDR2 FQGNSA. The V end was cut by 5 bases, the J end by 4 bases, with 12 bases between. In DNA, the CDR3 is TGTGCCAGCAGCCCCCAGGGCCCGAAAAACATTCAGTACTTC. Protein product: CASSPQGPKNIQYF.

This clone is a singleton in its sample. The chain joins TRBV6-5 to TRBJ2-7; tentative D call: TRBD1 (6 bases). CDR1 is MNHEY and CDR2 is SVGAGI in the germline V gene. CDR3 size: 11 residues. Trimming took 6 bases from V and 9 from J, leaving 12 bases between them. CDR3 DNA sequence: TGTGCCAGCAGGCGACAGGAAACGCAGTACTTC. Translation gives CASRRQETQYF.

V and J are TRBV15 and TRBJ2-7; no clear D. Trimming pared 6 bases from V and 1 base from J, leaving 16 bases between. The CDR3 is made up of 15 amino acids. The V gene's germline CDR1 is LNHNV and CDR2 YYDKDF (reference sequence). The CDR3 DNA is TGTGCCACCAGTCGGAGAAAGACTCATTCCTACGAGCAGTACTTC. Amino acids: CATSRRKTHSYEQYF.

The J gene is TRBJ2-7, the V gene TRBV6-2 or TRBV6-3; TRBD2 aligns across 9 bases. Trimming cost V 4 bases and J 1 base; bases outside gene matches: 5. Germline V CDR1 and CDR2: MNHEY, SVGEGT. The CDR3 totals 15 residues. The CDR3 is CASSSVAGDSYEQYF. Written as DNA, the CDR3 is TGTGCCAGCAGTTCGGTAGCGGGGGATTCCTACGAGCAGTACTTC.

This clone occurred a few times. The rearrangement links TRBV5-8 to TRBJ1-1; D uncertain. The CDR3 covers 13 residues. Trimming took off 4 bases at V and 10 bases at J, with 17 bases between the two ends. Germline CDR1 and CDR2: SGHTS and YDEGEE. CDR3 nucleotides: TGTGCCAGCAGCCCGCCGGCCCCAAGAGGAGCTTTCTTT. It specifies CASSPPAPRGAFF.

The chain couples TRBV6-5 to TRBJ1-2, with D maybe TRBD1 (6 bases). Germline V CDR1 and CDR2: MNHEY, SVGAGI. The ends were cut back, 4 bases at V and 8 bases at J, with 14 bases in the middle. The CDR3 has 13 residues. CDR3 residues: CASSSDRRLGYTF. In nucleotides, the CDR3 is TGTGCCAGCAGTTCAGACAGGAGGTTGGGCTACACCTTC.

V gene TRBV10-3 combines with J gene TRBJ1-1; the D gene is possibly TRBD1 (5 bases). The CDR3 is made up of 15 amino acids. V shed 4 bases and J shed 3 bases, with 15 bases lying between them. Germline V gives CDR1 ENHRY, CDR2 SYGVKD. The chain's CDR3 is CAISADQGRHTEAFF. The CDR3 DNA follows: TGTGCCATCAGTGCCGACCAGGGTAGGCACACTGAAGCTTTCTTT.

This clone has just a few counts. The V and J genes are TRBV12-3 or TRBV12-4 and TRBJ1-2; D gene uncertain. The CDR3 sequence is 13 residues long. Trimming removed 1 base from V and 2 bases from J, with 5 bases in between. The CDR3 spells CASSLGPNYGYTF. Here the CDR3 DNA reads TGTGCCAGCAGTTTAGGGCCGAACTATGGCTACACCTTC.

This clone was seen a single time. The chain is built from TRBV11-1 and TRBJ2-3; 7 positions agree with TRBD1. The CDR3 sequence is 15 residues long. The ends lost 1 base at V and 2 bases at J; junction bases unmatched: 3. Germline CDR1 reads SGHAT; CDR2 reads FQDESV (reference sequence). The CDR3 loop reads CASSLGQGFTDTQYF. CDR3 bases: TGTGCCAGCAGCTTAGGACAGGGATTCACAGATACGCAGTATTTT.

This sequence joins TRBV11-2 and TRBJ1-2; 8 bases are shared with TRBD1. The CDR3 runs 15 residues. CDR1 and CDR2 from the germline V gene are SGHAT and FQNNGV. The V segment lost 4 bases and the J segment 4 bases; nucleotides outside the gene matches: 8. CDR3 amino acids: CASSYDRGRVYGYTF. CDR3 in DNA: TGTGCCAGCAGCTACGACAGGGGAAGGGTCTATGGCTACACCTTC.

The chain joins TRBV7-2 to TRBJ1-4, with a tentative D call TRBD1 (5 bases). V was trimmed by 4 bases and J by 9 bases, leaving 15 bases between them. The germline V gene encodes CDR1 SGHTA and CDR2 FQGNSA. The CDR3 sequence is 14 residues long. CDR3 region: CASSSPTDAQKLFF. The DNA for the CDR3 is TGTGCCAGCAGCTCCCCGACAGACGCTCAAAAACTGTTTTTT.

The V call is TRBV12-3 or TRBV12-4, the J call TRBJ2-7; weak D call: TRBD1 (6 bases). The CDR3 loop spans 12 amino acids. Trimming removed 5 bases from V and 1 base from J, with 6 bases in between. In nucleotides, the CDR3 is TGTGCCAGCAGTGGACAGTCCTACGAGCAGTACTTC. Translation gives CASSGQSYEQYF.

This chain links TRBV11-2 with TRBJ2-1; 15 positions agree with TRBD2. The V segment lost 2 bases and the J segment 7 bases; nucleotides outside the gene matches: 6. This CDR3 region has 17 residues. Germline CDR1 and CDR2: SGHAT and FQNNGV. CDR3 amino acids: CASSLRRTSGRANEQFF. The CDR3 DNA follows: TGTGCCAGCAGCTTACGTCGGACTAGCGGGAGGGCGAATGAGCAGTTCTTC.

The chain joins TRBV9 to TRBJ2-2, with 7 bases that match TRBD1. V lost 4 bases and J lost 4; bases outside the gene matches: 7. Germline V CDR1 and CDR2: SGDLS, YYNGEE. The CDR3 runs 15 residues. The DNA of the CDR3 is TGTGCCAGCAGCCTAGGGGGCCGGACCACCGGGGAGCTGTTTTTT. It translates to CASSLGGRTTGELFF.

This chain joins TRBV24-1 and TRBJ2-1, with D possibly matching TRBD1 (6 bases). CDR3 size: 15 residues. The germline V gene has CDR1 KGHDR and CDR2 SFDVKD. The ends were cut back, 9 bases at V and 2 bases at J, with 16 bases in the middle. CDR3 DNA sequence: TGTGCCACCTCTCACAGGGCATCAACCTACAATGAGCAGTTCTTC. Protein sequence: CATSHRASTYNEQFF.

This chain connects TRBV7-2 to TRBJ1-2; 7 bases line up with TRBD1. Germline assignment: CDR1 SGHTA and CDR2 FQGNSA. There are 14 residues in the CDR3. J was trimmed by 8 bases and V by 4 bases; bases with no gene match: 10. The CDR3 reads CASSSWTGSGGYTF. CDR3 DNA sequence: TGTGCCAGCAGCTCTTGGACAGGTTCAGGGGGCTACACCTTC.

The chain's CDR3 is CASSADRARGAFF. As DNA, the CDR3 is TGTGCCAGCAGCGCTGACAGGGCGAGGGGAGCTTTCTTT. This chain connects TRBV7-3 to TRBJ1-1; 7 nucleotides align to TRBD1. In germline, CDR1 is SGHTA, CDR2 FQGTGA. The CDR3 covers 13 residues. With V trimmed by 5 bases and J by 10 bases, 10 bases remained unmatched.

The chain has TRBV5-1 and TRBJ2-7; D gene ambiguous. V was shortened by 0 bases and J by 4 bases, with 11 bases between the two germline ends. Germline CDR1 is SGHRS and CDR2 is YFSETQ. There are 14 residues in the CDR3. The CDR3 here is CASSLVTVEYEQYF. CDR3 DNA sequence: TGCGCCAGCAGCTTGGTAACAGTGGAATACGAGCAGTACTTC.